The 26 T cell receptor beta chains below all came from one sample that was sequenced in a study of neurological immune-mediated disorders. TCRdb reprocessed the 5' RACE reads via MiXCR and lists one record per CDR3 protein. This table has about 60,000 distinct CDR3 sequences, approximately 3.1% appearing once. Material: PBMCs. These receptors originate from a woman aged 55-70 years with multiple sclerosis.

In this sample, this clonotype turned up once. The junction differs from germline at one of its ends, possibly a read error. CDR3 bases: TGTGCCAGCAGCCCCCCGACAGGGGATGGGGAGCAGTTTTTT. Translation gives CASSPPTGDGEQFF. V and J are TRBV12-3 or TRBV12-4 and TRBJ2-2; 8 bases match TRBD1. This CDR3 spans 14 amino acids.

This clonotype was seen at least ten times. The chain couples TRBV12-3 or TRBV12-4 to TRBJ1-2; 9 positions agree with TRBD1. This CDR3 contains 14 residues. Germline trimming cut 5 bases from V and 8 bases from J; bases unmatched to any gene: 9. CDR3 bases: TGTGCCAGCAGTCCTGGGACAGGGTGGTACGGCTACACCTTC. The encoded protein is CASSPGTGWYGYTF.

This clonotype was seen many times. The genes are TRBV20-1 and TRBJ2-5, with 8 bases identical to TRBD2. There are 14 residues in the CDR3. Germline CDR1 is DFQATT and CDR2 is SNEGSKA (reference sequence). V lost 2 bases to trimming and J lost 5 bases; unmatched junction nucleotides: 7. The CDR3 loop is CSARPGTRDETQYF. CDR3 nucleotide sequence: TGCAGTGCTAGACCCGGGACTAGGGACGAGACCCAGTACTTC.

This clonotype has a count of ten or more. The chain couples TRBV6-5 to TRBJ1-6, with no clear D. CDR3 length equals 16 residues. V was pared by 0 bases and J by 4 bases, with 10 bases between. Per germline, CDR1 MNHEY and CDR2 SVGAGI. The CDR3, as DNA: TGTGCCAGCAGTTACTCATCGACAACTTATAATTCACCCCTCCACTTT. Translated, it gives CASSYSSTTYNSPLHF.

This clonotype was picked up many times. V gene TRBV6-5 combines with J gene TRBJ2-1; D perhaps matches TRBD1 (6 bases). The V end was cut by 5 bases, the J end by 1 base, with 9 bases between. Germline-derived CDR1 and CDR2 are MNHEY and SVGAGI. The CDR3 sequence is 14 residues long. CDR3 loop: CASSPRGSYNEQFF. The CDR3 DNA reads TGTGCCAGCAGTCCCAGGGGTTCCTACAATGAGCAGTTCTTC.

This clonotype showed up just a few times. The chain is built from TRBV6-6 and TRBJ2-5; 7 nucleotides agree with TRBD2. Germline trimming cut 2 bases from V and 1 base from J; bases unmatched to any gene: 4. The V gene's germline CDR1 is MNHNY and CDR2 SVGAGI (reference sequence). The CDR3 runs 15 residues. CDR3 DNA: TGTGCCAGCAGTTACGAGCGGGACTTCCAAGAGACCCAGTACTTC. This translates into CASSYERDFQETQYF.

This clonotype was seen repeatedly, ten times or more. J is TRBJ1-2 and V is TRBV5-4; D not resolved. The CDR3 sequence is 12 residues long. Germline V gives CDR1 SGHNT, CDR2 YYREEE (reference sequence). With 4 bases removed from V and 8 bases from J, the gap between germline ends came to 12 bases. The CDR3 sequence is CASSPSVAGYTF. CDR3 coding DNA: TGTGCCAGCAGCCCTTCGGTCGCGGGCTACACCTTC.

This clonotype has a count of ten or more. The gene calls are TRBV5-1 and TRBJ1-1, with TRBD1 matching over 7 bases. The J segment lost 2 bases and the V segment lost 3 bases, leaving 1 base of the junction unmatched. CDR3 length: 13 residues. CDR1 is SGHRS and CDR2 is YFSETQ in the germline V gene. As DNA, the CDR3 is TGCGCCAGCAGCTGGGACAGCAACACTGAAGCTTTCTTT. This codes for CASSWDSNTEAFF.

Within the sample, this clonotype is medium-sized. The V call is TRBV28, the J call TRBJ2-2, with a weak D call TRBD1 (6 bases). CDR3 size: 15 residues. Trimming took off 5 bases at V and 5 bases at J, with 15 bases between the two ends. The germline CDR1 and CDR2 sequences are MDHEN and SYDVKM. CDR3: CASSIQGSRTGELFF. The DNA for the CDR3 is TGTGCCAGCAGTATACAGGGATCAAGGACCGGGGAGCTGTTTTTT.

This clonotype appeared many times. This chain links TRBV7-9 with TRBJ2-1, with 11 bases fitting TRBD2. Germline CDR1 and CDR2: SEHNR and FQNEAQ (reference sequence). CDR3 size: 19 residues. The J segment lost 0 bases and the V segment lost 1 base, leaving 8 bases of the junction unmatched. The CDR3 bases are TGTGCCAGCAGCTTAGACCCGAGGCTAGCGGGGGGCTCCTACAATGAGCAGTTCTTC. Protein: CASSLDPRLAGGSYNEQFF.

This clonotype was picked up many times. The rearrangement uses TRBV7-8 and TRBJ1-5; D remains ambiguous. Trimming cost V 3 bases and J 5 bases, with 11 bases left between them. CDR1 and CDR2 (germline): SGHVS, FQNEAQ. The CDR3 is 14 residues long. CDR3 in amino acids: CASSFARSYQPQHF. DNA of the CDR3: TGTGCCAGCAGCTTTGCCAGGTCGTATCAGCCCCAGCATTTT.

This clonotype was recorded at least ten times. The chain carries TRBV29-1 and TRBJ2-3; maybe TRBD2 (6 bases). This CDR3 spans 14 amino acids. The germline V and J ends were trimmed by 8 bases and 2 bases, with 17 bases remaining between them. Per germline, CDR1 SQVTM and CDR2 ANQGSEA. CDR3 residues: CSSRGRGSTDTQYF. The CDR3, as DNA: TGCAGCTCCCGGGGACGGGGGTCCACAGATACGCAGTATTTT.

In this sample, this clonotype turned up once. Just one base apart from a much larger clone, this may be a read error. J is TRBJ2-5 and V is TRBV29-1, with a possible D match to TRBD1 (6 bases). CDR1 is SQVTM, CDR2 ANQGSEA, per germline. There are 14 residues in the CDR3. The CDR3, as DNA: TGCAGCGTCCTAGGGGGACACCTACAAGAGAACCAGTACTTC. Its protein is CSVLGGHLQENQYF.

This clonotype was counted ten times or more. The V gene is TRBV6-1, the J gene TRBJ1-4, with unresolved D. V was clipped by 6 bases and J by 3 bases, with 11 bases between them. The CDR3 contains 14 residues. CDR1 is MNHNS and CDR2 is SASEGT in the germline V gene. The CDR3 is CASSGGHPNEKLFF. DNA of the CDR3: TGTGCCAGCAGCGGAGGGCACCCTAATGAAAAACTGTTTTTT.

This clonotype was detected many times. V is TRBV7-8 and J is TRBJ2-7, with 11 bases that match TRBD1. With V trimmed by 5 bases and J by 7 bases, 4 bases remained unmatched. CDR1 is SGHVS, CDR2 FQNEAQ, per germline. The CDR3 is 13 residues long. CDR3 in DNA: TGTGCCAGCAGCGGGACAGGGGGTACGGAGCAGTACTTC. Its translation is CASSGTGGTEQYF. Using reference TRBV7-8 and TRBJ2-7 for the parts outside the CDR3, the full variable domain is GAGVSQSPRYKVAKRGQDVALRCDPISGHVSLFWYQQALGQGPEFLTYFQNEAQLDKSGLPSDRFFAERPEGSVSTLKIQRTQQEDSAVYLCASSGTGGTEQYFGPGTRLTVT.

This clonotype was counted many times. V and J are TRBV12-3 or TRBV12-4 and TRBJ1-5; D might be TRBD1 (5 bases). The V end was cut by 1 base, the J end by 1 base, with 11 bases between. The CDR3 runs 16 residues. The CDR3 region is CASSLGGRGSNQPQHF. In DNA form, the CDR3 reads TGTGCCAGCAGTTTAGGAGGGAGGGGAAGCAATCAGCCCCAGCATTTT.

This clonotype has a count of ten or more. This rearrangement joins TRBV27 to TRBJ2-3; D not resolved. In germline, CDR1 is MNHEY, CDR2 SMNVEV (reference sequence). Trimming shortened V by 6 bases and J by 3 bases, and 13 bases separated the two germline ends. This CDR3 is built from 14 residues. The CDR3 bases are TGTGCCAGCAGCCCCAGTCGGGTAACAGATACGCAGTATTTT. Protein sequence: CASSPSRVTDTQYF.

This clonotype was recorded at least ten times. The chain joins TRBV20-1 to TRBJ2-2, with a weak D call TRBD1 (6 bases). This CDR3 is built from 13 residues. Trimming shortened V by 2 bases and J by 5 bases, and 9 bases separated the two germline ends. Germline values: CDR1 DFQATT, CDR2 SNEGSKA (reference sequence). CDR3 in amino acids: CSARPTGTGELFF. Written as DNA, the CDR3 is TGCAGTGCTAGACCCACAGGGACCGGGGAGCTGTTTTTT.

The table lists this clonotype with many counts. V and J are TRBV2 and TRBJ2-5; 7 nucleotides line up with TRBD1. The J segment lost 4 bases and the V segment lost 7 bases, leaving 9 bases of the junction unmatched. The CDR3 totals 14 residues. The germline gives CDR1 SNHLY, CDR2 FYNNEI. CDR3 amino acids: CASKSDRVVETQYF. The CDR3 DNA is TGTGCCAGCAAATCCGACAGGGTGGTAGAGACCCAGTACTTC.

In its sample, this clonotype was seen many times. V and J are TRBV12-3 or TRBV12-4 and TRBJ2-3, with 11 bases identical to TRBD2. The V and J ends lost 8 bases and 3 bases, in that order; junction bases with no gene match: 7. The CDR3 runs 15 residues. CDR3 amino acids: CASLPGLAGTDTQYF. The CDR3 bases are TGTGCCAGCCTACCTGGACTAGCGGGTACAGATACGCAGTATTTT.

Many counts were recorded for this clonotype. The rearrangement uses TRBV20-1 and TRBJ2-1; 13 nucleotides align to TRBD2. V lost 5 bases to trimming and J lost 2 bases; unmatched junction nucleotides: 9. The CDR3 consists of 17 residues. CDR1 is DFQATT and CDR2 is SNEGSKA in the germline V gene (reference sequence). In nucleotides, the CDR3 is TGCAGTGCTCCAGGGACTAGCGGGACCGCAACCTACAATGAGCAGTTCTTC. This translates into CSAPGTSGTATYNEQFF.

This clonotype appeared many times. This chain joins TRBV5-1 and TRBJ1-2; 7 nucleotides line up with TRBD1. CDR1 SGHRS and CDR2 YFSETQ come from the germline V gene. The CDR3 runs 15 residues. After removal of 4 bases from V and 5 bases from J, the junction contained 11 bases not matched to a gene. CDR3 residues: CASSLDAGTAYGYTF. CDR3 nucleotides: TGCGCCAGCAGCCTGGATGCCGGGACAGCTTATGGCTACACCTTC. The variable domain in full, with the rest retrieved from reference TRBV5-1 and TRBJ1-2, is KAGVTQTPRYLIKTRGQQVTLSCSPISGHRSVSWYQQTPGQGLQFLFEYFSETQRNKGNFPGRFSGRQFSNSRSEMNVSTLELGDSALYLCASSLDAGTAYGYTFGSGTRLTVV.

This clonotype appeared many times. V usage is TRBV5-5 and J usage is TRBJ2-1; D uncertain. The CDR3 is 13 amino acids. Between the trimmed V and J ends, which lost 2 bases and 2 bases, there was a span of 5 bases. Germline values: CDR1 SGHKS, CDR2 YYEKEE (reference sequence). The CDR3 DNA reads TGTGCCAGCAGCTTAACAACCTACAATGAGCAGTTCTTC. Protein: CASSLTTYNEQFF.

This clonotype occurred many times. V and J are TRBV7-2 and TRBJ2-7, with 10 bases that match TRBD1. The CDR3 length is 14 residues. Per the germline V gene, CDR1 is SGHTA and CDR2 is FQGNSA. The V gene end was trimmed by 5 bases and the J gene end by 3 bases; junction bases not matched to a gene: 4. The CDR3 region is CASSIRDRGYEQYF. CDR3 bases: TGTGCCAGCAGCATCCGGGACAGGGGCTACGAGCAGTACTTC. Together with reference TRBV7-2 and TRBJ2-7, the CDR3 gives the full variable domain: GAGVSQSPSNKVTEKGKDVELRCDPISGHTALYWYRQSLGQGLEFLIYFQGNSAPDKSGLPSDRFSAERTGGSVSTLTIQRTQQEDSAVYLCASSIRDRGYEQYFGPGTRLTVT.

The table lists this clonotype with many counts. The genes are TRBV27 and TRBJ1-1, with 11 bases matching TRBD1. V shed 3 bases and J 5 bases; nucleotides not matched to a gene: 5. CDR3 length equals 15 residues. CDR1 is MNHEY and CDR2 is SMNVEV in the germline V gene (reference sequence). CDR3 coding DNA: TGTGCCAGCAGTTTTGTCGGGACAGGGGGGACTGAAGCTTTCTTT. Protein sequence: CASSFVGTGGTEAFF.

This clonotype was seen many times. This chain uses TRBV4-2 with TRBJ2-7; D is ambiguous. The V and J ends lost 3 bases and 0 bases respectively, with 15 bases between them. Germline CDR1 is LGHNA and CDR2 is YNFKEQ. CDR3 size: 16 residues. CDR3 sequence reads: CASSQARTGSSYEQYF. In DNA, the CDR3 is TGTGCCAGCAGCCAGGCACGGACGGGCAGCTCCTACGAGCAGTACTTC.